This T cell receptor (beta chain) was documented in a study of blood T cell repertoires in COVID-19. Overall study context: Whether acute or convalescent, the COVID-19 samples came from the United States, Italy and Spain. PBMCs, B-cell-depleted T cells, or T cells provided the cDNA or gDNA that made up the material.

Per germline, CDR1 SGHTS and CDR2 YDEGEE. The CDR3 sequence is 11 residues long. The ends were cut back, 1 base at V and 8 bases at J, with 3 bases in the middle. Here immunoSEQ multiplex PCR was the method, and the copy in TCRdb shows in-frame clones only, minus some. The sample has under 400,000 clones; around 88% are singletons. The chain combines TRBV5-8 with TRBJ1-4; D unresolved. This sequence was found in a woman aged 25 to 45 with COVID-19, enrolled during active disease. Material: peripheral blood. CDR3 in DNA: TGTGCCAGCAGCTTGTCGGAAAAACTGTTTTTT. Protein product: CASSLSEKLFF.